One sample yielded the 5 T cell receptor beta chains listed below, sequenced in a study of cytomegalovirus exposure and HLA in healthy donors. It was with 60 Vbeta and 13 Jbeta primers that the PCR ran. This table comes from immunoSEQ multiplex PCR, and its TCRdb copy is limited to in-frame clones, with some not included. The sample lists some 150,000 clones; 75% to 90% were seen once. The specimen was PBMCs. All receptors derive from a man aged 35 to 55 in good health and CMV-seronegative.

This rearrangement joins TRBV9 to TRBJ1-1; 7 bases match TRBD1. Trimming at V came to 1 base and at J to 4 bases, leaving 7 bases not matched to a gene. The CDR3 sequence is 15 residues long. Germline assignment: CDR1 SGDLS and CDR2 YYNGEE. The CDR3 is CASSVIQGWGTEAFF. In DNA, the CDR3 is TGTGCCAGCAGCGTAATACAGGGGTGGGGCACTGAAGCTTTCTTT.

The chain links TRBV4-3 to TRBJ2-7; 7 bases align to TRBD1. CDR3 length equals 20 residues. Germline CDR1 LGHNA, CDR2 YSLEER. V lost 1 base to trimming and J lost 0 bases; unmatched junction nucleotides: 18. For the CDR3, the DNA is TGCGCCAGCAGCCAAGGGTGGGCTGGGGGACAGCGCAAATTCTCCTACGAGCAGTACTTC. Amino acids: CASSQGWAGGQRKFSYEQYF.

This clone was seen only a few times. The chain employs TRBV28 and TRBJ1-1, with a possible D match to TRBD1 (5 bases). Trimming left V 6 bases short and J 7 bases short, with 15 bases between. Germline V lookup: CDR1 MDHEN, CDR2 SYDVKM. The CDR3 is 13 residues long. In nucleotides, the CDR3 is TGTGCCAGCAGGGGGGGGGTCTACCTTGAAGCTTTCTTT. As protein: CASRGGVYLEAFF. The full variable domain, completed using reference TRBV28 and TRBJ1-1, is DVKVTQSSRYLVKRTGEKVFLECVQDMDHENMFWYRQDPGLGLRLIYFSYDVKMKEKGDIPEGYSVSREKKERFSLILESASTNQTSMYLCASRGGVYLEAFFGQGTRLTVV.

The CDR3, as DNA: TGTGCCAGCAGCTTAAGTAGGGACAGGGCAGGGGGAGATACGCAGTATTTT. This translates into CASSLSRDRAGGDTQYF. V is TRBV7-8 and J is TRBJ2-3; 9 bases match TRBD1. Per germline, CDR1 SGHVS and CDR2 FQNEAQ. Trimming cost V 2 bases and J 5 bases; bases outside gene matches: 11. The CDR3 covers 17 residues.

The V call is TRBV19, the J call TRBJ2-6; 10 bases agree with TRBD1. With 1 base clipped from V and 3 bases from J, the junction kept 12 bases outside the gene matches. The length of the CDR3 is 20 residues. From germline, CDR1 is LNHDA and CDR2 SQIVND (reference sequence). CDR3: CASSIAGTGVGVYGANVLTF. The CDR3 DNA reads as TGTGCCAGTAGTATAGCCGGGACAGGGGTTGGGGTCTATGGGGCCAACGTCCTGACTTTC.